Below, 23 T cell receptor beta chains from the same sample are listed, as sequenced in a study of T-cell reconstitution after alpha-beta-depleted transplantation in children. It was with unique molecular identifiers that the TCRbeta library was prepared. Each CDR3 protein is one row after TCRdb ran MiXCR on the PCR reads. The table includes over 70,000 distinct CDR3 sequences, 12% detected once. Sequencing was performed on PBMCs from the stem cell graft donor, taken from the stem cell graft. These receptor sequences come from a human donor who donated a stem cell graft to a child with inherited bone marrow failure.

This clonotype was recorded a few times. The chain has TRBV11-2 and TRBJ2-1; D remains unclear. The V end was cut by 1 base, the J end by 0 bases, with 16 bases between. CDR3 length: 18 residues. CDR1 and CDR2 from the germline V gene are SGHAT and FQNNGV. As DNA, the CDR3 is TGTGCCAGCAGCTTAGTTTCTGGGCAGACCAGCTCCTACAATGAGCAGTTCTTC. This gives the protein CASSLVSGQTSSYNEQFF. Full variable domain (missing parts from reference TRBV11-2 and TRBJ2-1): EAGVAQSPRYKIIEKRQSVAFWCNPISGHATLYWYQQILGQGPKLLIQFQNNGVVDDSQLPKDRFSAERLKGVDSTLKIQPAKLEDSAVYLCASSLVSGQTSSYNEQFFGPGTRLTVL.

The chain has TRBV15 and TRBJ1-1; D call uncertain. V lost 0 bases, J lost 4 bases, and 12 bases lay in between. The CDR3 contains 15 residues. Germline lookup yields CDR1 LNHNV and CDR2 YYDKDF (reference sequence). The CDR3 bases are TGTGCCACCAGCAGAGAATTGATCCTCGGCACTGAAGCTTTCTTT. Protein sequence: CATSRELILGTEAFF.

A few counts support this clonotype. The chain combines TRBV29-1 with TRBJ2-7; 7 positions agree with TRBD2. The CDR3 loop spans 14 amino acids. Losses at the gene ends were 8 bases for V and 0 bases for J; bases not matched to a gene: 10. In germline, CDR1 is SQVTM, CDR2 ANQGSEA. CDR3 amino acids: CSTSGGGSSYEQYF. The CDR3 DNA reads TGCAGCACAAGTGGTGGCGGGAGCTCCTACGAGCAGTACTTC.

This clonotype was detected many times. This chain connects TRBV29-1 to TRBJ2-1; D possibly corresponds to TRBD2 (6 bases). This CDR3 comprises 14 residues. Per the germline V gene, CDR1 is SQVTM and CDR2 is ANQGSEA. The germline V and J ends were trimmed by 2 bases and 4 bases, with 12 bases remaining between them. The CDR3 sequence is CSVESGAAYNEQFF. The CDR3, as DNA: TGCAGCGTTGAATCGGGAGCTGCTTACAATGAGCAGTTCTTC.

This clonotype has just a few counts. The V and J genes are TRBV12-3 or TRBV12-4 and TRBJ2-2; D may be TRBD1 (6 bases). With 3 bases removed from V and 3 bases from J, the gap between germline ends came to 8 bases. This CDR3 is 14 amino acids long. The chain's CDR3 is CASSFAGDTGELFF. The DNA for the CDR3 is TGTGCCAGCAGTTTTGCAGGGGACACCGGGGAGCTGTTTTTT.

In this sample, this clonotype turned up many times. The V and J genes are TRBV29-1 and TRBJ1-4; weak D call: TRBD1 (5 bases). CDR3 length: 13 residues. V was pared by 7 bases and J by 7 bases, with 16 bases between. Germline CDR1 reads SQVTM; CDR2 reads ANQGSEA. Here the CDR3 reads CSAAQGVGEKLFF. The CDR3 bases are TGCAGCGCCGCCCAGGGTGTGGGTGAAAAACTGTTTTTT.

This clonotype showed up many times. V usage is TRBV7-9 and J usage is TRBJ2-1; D remains unclear. The germline CDR1 and CDR2 sequences are SEHNR and FQNEAQ (reference sequence). V lost 5 bases to trimming and J lost 5 bases, with 7 bases between them. The length of the CDR3 is 12 residues. The CDR3 nucleotides are TGTGCCAGCAGCGCTCAGGACAATGAGCAGTTCTTC. Protein: CASSAQDNEQFF.

In its sample, this clonotype was seen many times. The J gene is TRBJ2-3, the V gene TRBV20-1, with D tentatively TRBD1 (5 bases). V gave up 0 bases and J gave up 0 bases, with 13 bases separating them. The CDR3 runs 16 residues. Germline CDR1 and CDR2: DFQATT and SNEGSKA (reference sequence). DNA for the CDR3: TGCAGTGCTAGAGATAGGCGGACATCTAGCACAGATACGCAGTATTTT. It translates to CSARDRRTSSTDTQYF.

In this sample, this clonotype turned up many times. The chain couples TRBV2 to TRBJ2-7, with unresolved D. The CDR3 contains 13 residues. CDR1 and CDR2 (germline): SNHLY, FYNNEI. V shed 4 bases and J shed 2 bases, with 9 bases lying between them. CDR3 residues: CASSVLLTYEQYF. CDR3 sequence (DNA): TGTGCCAGCAGTGTCTTACTGACCTACGAGCAGTACTTC.

There are many counts of this clonotype. This CDR3 is CSARDPGSGRASEQFF. The CDR3 DNA follows: TGCAGTGCTAGAGATCCGGGGAGCGGGAGGGCCTCTGAGCAGTTCTTC. This sequence joins TRBV20-1 and TRBJ2-1, with 10 bases identical to TRBD2. Trimming at V came to 0 bases and at J to 9 bases, leaving 11 bases not matched to a gene. CDR1 is DFQATT, CDR2 SNEGSKA, per germline (reference sequence). This CDR3 has 16 residues.

This clonotype showed up many times. The chain combines TRBV5-1 with TRBJ2-2, with no clear D. Trimming pared 0 bases from V and 8 bases from J, leaving 11 bases between. This CDR3 is built from 14 residues. CDR1 is SGHRS and CDR2 is YFSETQ in the germline V gene. CDR3 in DNA: TGCGCCAGCAGCTTGGGCCCAGGTACTGGGGAGCTGTTTTTT. This codes for CASSLGPGTGELFF.

This clonotype was detected many times. V gene TRBV18 combines with J gene TRBJ1-4; weak D call: TRBD1 (5 bases). Germline CDR1 is KGHSH and CDR2 is LQKENI. The germline V and J ends were trimmed by 1 base and 4 bases, with 10 bases remaining between them. This CDR3 comprises 15 residues. CDR3 nucleotides: TGTGCCAGCTCACCACGGCAGGGTGGTAATGAAAAACTGTTTTTT. Translation gives CASSPRQGGNEKLFF.

This clonotype came up many times. CDR3 in DNA: TGTGCCAGCAGTTACGGTCTGGGCGGGGTCGCAGATACGCAGTATTTT. It codes for CASSYGLGGVADTQYF. V gene TRBV6-5 combines with J gene TRBJ2-3, with D possibly TRBD2 on 6 matching bases. The CDR3 is 16 residues long. The V end was cut by 2 bases, the J end by 4 bases, with 16 bases between. Germline V gives CDR1 MNHEY, CDR2 SVGAGI.

This clonotype was picked up many times. V usage is TRBV5-1 and J usage is TRBJ2-7; 8 nucleotides line up with TRBD2. This CDR3 region has 17 residues. The germline V gene encodes CDR1 SGHRS and CDR2 YFSETQ. Losses at the gene ends were 5 bases for V and 1 base for J; bases not matched to a gene: 14. The CDR3 loop reads CASRITLGGAKSYEQYF. As DNA, the CDR3 is TGCGCCAGCAGAATTACCCTCGGGGGGGCGAAGTCCTACGAGCAGTACTTC.

This clonotype came up many times. The rearrangement links TRBV12-3 or TRBV12-4 to TRBJ1-1, with D maybe TRBD1 (5 bases). Trimming took 10 bases from V and 0 from J, leaving 24 bases between them. The CDR3 is 17 residues long. CDR3 DNA sequence: TGTGCCACCCACCAAGGGCGTCCAGACAGAATGAACACTGAAGCTTTCTTT. Translation gives CATHQGRPDRMNTEAFF.

Many counts were recorded for this clonotype. The V and J genes are TRBV5-1 and TRBJ2-3; D ambiguous. CDR1 and CDR2 (germline): SGHRS, YFSETQ. The CDR3 totals 11 residues. Trimming shortened V by 7 bases and J by 6 bases, and 9 bases separated the two germline ends. The CDR3 sequence is CASRADDTQYF. For the CDR3, the DNA is TGCGCCAGCCGAGCAGACGATACGCAGTATTTT. The full variable domain, rest sourced from reference TRBV5-1 and TRBJ2-3, is KAGVTQTPRYLIKTRGQQVTLSCSPISGHRSVSWYQQTPGQGLQFLFEYFSETQRNKGNFPGRFSGRQFSNSRSEMNVSTLELGDSALYLCASRADDTQYFGPGTRLTVL.

This clonotype has a count of ten or more. The rearrangement uses TRBV5-1 and TRBJ2-2; TRBD2 might be the D (6 bases). Germline V gene data show CDR1 as SGHRS and CDR2 as YFSETQ. The ends were cut back, 0 bases at V and 4 bases at J, with 19 bases in the middle. CDR3 size: 18 residues. In DNA, the CDR3 is TGCGCCAGCAGCTTGGGGTTTAACCCGGGAGCCCTCACCGGGGAGCTGTTTTTT. This gives the protein CASSLGFNPGALTGELFF.

The sample holds many counts of this clonotype. The rearrangement uses TRBV20-1 and TRBJ2-5; TRBD2 matches 10 bases. V lost 0 bases to trimming and J lost 5 bases; unmatched junction nucleotides: 6. The germline V gene has CDR1 DFQATT and CDR2 SNEGSKA (reference sequence). CDR3 size: 15 residues. The DNA for the CDR3 is TGCAGTGCTAGAGATTATCTAGCGGGGGTGGAGACCCAGTACTTC. Residues: CSARDYLAGVETQYF.

This clonotype was seen many times. V usage is TRBV11-2 and J usage is TRBJ2-1; the D gene is possibly TRBD2 (6 bases). V was cut by 1 base and J by 3 bases, with 10 bases left in between. This CDR3 spans 15 amino acids. Germline V lookup: CDR1 SGHAT, CDR2 FQNNGV. The CDR3 sequence is CASSLVGSGYNEQFF. Written as DNA, the CDR3 is TGTGCCAGCAGCTTAGTCGGGAGCGGCTACAATGAGCAGTTCTTC.

The sample holds many counts of this clonotype. The rearrangement links TRBV3-1 to TRBJ2-1, with TRBD2 matching over 13 bases. The germline gives CDR1 LGHDT, CDR2 YNNKEL (reference sequence). The V gene end was trimmed by 2 bases and the J gene end by 10 bases; junction bases not matched to a gene: 8. The CDR3 contains 16 residues. The DNA for the CDR3 is TGTGCCAGCAGCCAAACACCGGGACTAGCGGGAAAGGAGCAGTTCTTC. Encoded protein: CASSQTPGLAGKEQFF.

This clonotype was picked up many times. Compared with germline, one end of the junction differs, possibly owing to a read error. This sequence joins TRBV3-1 and TRBJ2-7; tentatively, D is TRBD2 (5 bases). Germline V lookup: CDR1 LGHDT, CDR2 YNNKEL (reference sequence). The CDR3 is 14 residues long. This CDR3 reads CASSRHDGNNEQYF. DNA for the CDR3: TGTGCCAGCAGCCGCCATGACGGGAACAACGAGCAGTACTTT.

This clonotype was seen repeatedly, ten times or more. The CDR3 loop reads CASSLDGFYGYTF. CDR3 in DNA: TGTGCCAGCAGCCTGGACGGGTTCTATGGCTACACCTTC. This chain connects TRBV7-3 to TRBJ1-2; D is ambiguous. This CDR3 has 13 residues. Germline V gene lookup returns CDR1 SGHTA and CDR2 FQGTGA. V dropped 5 bases and J dropped 4 bases, with 11 bases sitting between them.

This clonotype was detected many times. This sequence joins TRBV20-1 and TRBJ1-6, with a tentative D call TRBD1 (5 bases). The germline V gene has CDR1 DFQATT and CDR2 SNEGSKA (reference sequence). The V end lost 3 bases, the J end lost 10 bases, and 16 bases lay between the germline ends. CDR3 length: 14 amino acids. CDR3 sequence: CSASGGGARSPLHF. CDR3 nucleotide sequence: TGCAGTGCTAGTGGTGGAGGGGCAAGATCACCCCTCCACTTT.